This is a list of T cell receptor beta chains from one sample in a study of shared clonotypes between healthy human individuals. Repertoires were generated with immunoSEQ multiplex PCR, while TCRdb's copy carries only in-frame clones and drops some. This table has around 2,000,000 clones, about 93% appearing once. Sequences were obtained from naive CD8+ T cells from PBMCs. These receptors were taken from a man aged 18 to 29 in good health. Some clones in this sample may be carry-over from other donors' samples. The CDR3 runs from the conserved cysteine through the conserved F or W. Fields, in order: CDR3 DNA, CDR3 protein, clone size, V gene, J gene, D gene. A D gene is named only where the DNA matches it firmly. A row's size may be missing; if present it is once, few, many or a size class.

TGTGCCAGCAGTGGGCGGACTTCACCTTCCTACAATGAGCAGTTCTTC	CASSGRTSPSYNEQFF	.	TRBV6-1	TRBJ2-1	.
TGTGCCAGCAGTTTAGCGGGATACAATGAGCAGTTCTTC	CASSLAGYNEQFF	.	TRBV27	TRBJ2-1	.
TGTGCCAGCAGCCCCTATAAAGGCTGGGACGAGCAGTACTTC	CASSPYKGWDEQYF	.	TRBV9	TRBJ2-7	.
TGTGCCAGCGGACCAGGGGGCGCCCGGTACGAGCAGTACTTC	CASGPGGARYEQYF	.	TRBV2	TRBJ2-7	TRBD1
TGTGCCAGCAGTTTATCAAGGGGGGGGACTGAAGCTTTCTTT	CASSLSRGGTEAFF	.	TRBV27	TRBJ1-1	.
TGCGCCAGCAGCCAAGACACTGAGGGGTTGGGCACAGATACGCAGTATTTT	CASSQDTEGLGTDTQYF	.	TRBV4-3	TRBJ2-3	.
TGTGCCAGCAGTCCGCCCCGGGACAGGGACAGCTGGGAGCAGTTCTTC	CASSPPRDRDSWEQFF	.	TRBV27	TRBJ2-1	TRBD1
TGCCTCACTGAGGGCTACACCTTC	CLTEGYTF	few	TRBV20-1	TRBJ1-2	.
TGCAGTGCTGAGCAAAACATTCAGTACTTC	CSAEQNIQYF	.	TRBV20-1	TRBJ2-4	.
TGTGCCAGCACTAGCGGGCCTTACACCGGGGAGCTGTTTTTT	CASTSGPYTGELFF	.	TRBV2	TRBJ2-2	TRBD2
TGTGCCAGCAGTGAAAACAGAGCATTAAATCAGCCCCAGCATTTT	CASSENRALNQPQHF	.	TRBV6-1	TRBJ1-5	.
TGTGCCAGCAGCTTGCGTCCAGGGTCGTTGAACACTGAAGCTTTCTTT	CASSLRPGSLNTEAFF	once	TRBV5-4	TRBJ1-1	.
TGTGCCAGCAGCTTATGGGAGCGGGAGGCCCCAGAGCAGTTCTTC	CASSLWEREAPEQFF	.	TRBV11-2	TRBJ2-1	TRBD2
TGTGCCAGCATCCACGGAAACCGATACAATGAGCAGTTCTTC	CASIHGNRYNEQFF	.	TRBV6-1	TRBJ2-1	.
TGTGCCAGCAGCCTGGCTAGCGGGAGGGGAACAGATACGCAGTATTTT	CASSLASGRGTDTQYF	.	TRBV7-8	TRBJ2-3	TRBD2
TGTGCCAGCCGTCCCGGGACAGGGGCGGGTAATGAAAAACTGTTTTTT	CASRPGTGAGNEKLFF	.	TRBV9	TRBJ1-4	TRBD1
TGTGCCAGCAGCGTTGATTCGGTGGCAGATACGCAGTATTTT	CASSVDSVADTQYF	.	TRBV9	TRBJ2-3	.
TGTGCCAGCAGTACCCTCGGGTATCTATCCTTC	CASSTLGYLSF	.	TRBV27	TRBJ1-2	.
TGTGCCATTTCGTCAACAGGGGAGCAGTACTTC	CAISSTGEQYF	.	TRBV10-3	TRBJ2-7	.
TGTGCCAGCAGCGCCTGGGACGGCGGAACAGAAGCTTTCTTT	CASSAWDGGTEAFF	.	TRBV9	TRBJ1-1	.
TGTGCCAGCAGCCTTACGACCTCAGCCTCTGGGGCCAACGTCCTGACTTTC	CASSLTTSASGANVLTF	once	TRBV9	TRBJ2-6	.
TGTGCCAGCAGCGTAACGTCGCTAGCGGGCTCCTACAATGAGCAGTTCTTC	CASSVTSLAGSYNEQFF	.	TRBV9	TRBJ2-1	TRBD2
TGTGCCAGCAGCTCGGGACTAGCGATAGATACAGATACGCAGTATTTT	CASSSGLAIDTDTQYF	.	TRBV13	TRBJ2-3	TRBD2
TGTGCCAGTAGACCCTCGACAGCCTCTAACTATGGCTACACCTTC	CASRPSTASNYGYTF	.	TRBV19	TRBJ1-2	.
TGCAGCGTTGAAAACAGGGGGTCCTACGAGCAGTACTTC	CSVENRGSYEQYF	once	TRBV29-1	TRBJ2-7	TRBD1
TGCGCCAGCAGCTTGGCGGGTCTAGCGGCGAACACCGGGGAGCTGTTTTTT	CASSLAGLAANTGELFF	.	TRBV5-1	TRBJ2-2	TRBD2
TGTGCCAGCAGTTGGGTGGGGCTGAACACCGGGGAGCTGTTTTTT	CASSWVGLNTGELFF	.	TRBV28	TRBJ2-2	.
TGCGCCAGCAGCGGAGGACTAGCGGGATGGCGAGATACGCAGTATTTT	CASSGGLAGWRDTQYF	.	TRBV5-1	TRBJ2-3	TRBD2
TGCGCCAGCAGCTTGGAGGGCGGGTTACAAGAGACCCAGTACTTC	CASSLEGGLQETQYF	.	TRBV5-1	TRBJ2-5	.
TGCGCCAGCAGCCCTCTCCTAAGCTGGGGGCCCGACGAGCAGTACTTC	CASSPLLSWGPDEQYF	.	TRBV5-1	TRBJ2-7	.
TGTGCCAGCAGTGAAGGGCACAGCGTCCAAAACATTCAGTACTTC	CASSEGHSVQNIQYF	.	TRBV2	TRBJ2-4	.
TGTGGAATAGGGGGACTAGCGGGATCCGCTTGGGATACGCAGTATTTT	CGIGGLAGSAWDTQYF	.	TRBV28	TRBJ2-3	TRBD2
TGCAGCGCCCTTGGGGGGGCGTATGGCTACACCTTC	CSALGGAYGYTF	.	TRBV29-1	TRBJ1-2	.
TGTGCCAGCAGTTTAAGGACAGCCCTGGGCTACACCTTC	CASSLRTALGYTF	.	TRBV28	TRBJ1-2	.
TGTGCCAGCAGTTATGCAGAGGGGAATTCACCCCTCCACTTT	CASSYAEGNSPLHF	.	TRBV6-5	TRBJ1-6	.
TGCGCCAGCAGCTCGGACAGGGATGGGACCGGGGAGCTGTTTTTT	CASSSDRDGTGELFF	.	TRBV5-1	TRBJ2-2	TRBD1
TGTGCCAGCAGCCCAGCTGTGACACTCTATGAAAAACTGTTTTTT	CASSPAVTLYEKLFF	.	TRBV9	TRBJ1-4	.
TGTGCCATCGGGCCCGGTTTAGAGCAGTACTTC	CAIGPGLEQYF	.	TRBV10-3	TRBJ2-7	.
TGTGCCAGCAGCCCCCGACTAGCGGGATCCTACGAGCAGTACTTC	CASSPRLAGSYEQYF	.	TRBV6-5	TRBJ2-7	TRBD2
TGTGCCAGTAGTACCCCGACGGCCCCCTATGGCTACACCTTC	CASSTPTAPYGYTF	.	TRBV19	TRBJ1-2	.
TGTGCCAGCAGCTTCGGGACAGGGGGCGAGCAGTACTTC	CASSFGTGGEQYF	few	TRBV7-9	TRBJ2-7	TRBD1
TGTGCCAGCAGTCCAACAGGGCTCACCGGGGAGCTGTTTTTT	CASSPTGLTGELFF	.	TRBV27	TRBJ2-2	.
TGTGCCAGCAGCTCAGATGGGGAGGGAATGAACAATGAGCAGTTCTTC	CASSSDGEGMNNEQFF	.	TRBV7-9	TRBJ2-1	TRBD2
TGTGCCAGCAGTGAATATGGCGGGGCGGGGATGACCGGGGAGCTGTTTTTT	CASSEYGGAGMTGELFF	once	TRBV25-1	TRBJ2-2	.